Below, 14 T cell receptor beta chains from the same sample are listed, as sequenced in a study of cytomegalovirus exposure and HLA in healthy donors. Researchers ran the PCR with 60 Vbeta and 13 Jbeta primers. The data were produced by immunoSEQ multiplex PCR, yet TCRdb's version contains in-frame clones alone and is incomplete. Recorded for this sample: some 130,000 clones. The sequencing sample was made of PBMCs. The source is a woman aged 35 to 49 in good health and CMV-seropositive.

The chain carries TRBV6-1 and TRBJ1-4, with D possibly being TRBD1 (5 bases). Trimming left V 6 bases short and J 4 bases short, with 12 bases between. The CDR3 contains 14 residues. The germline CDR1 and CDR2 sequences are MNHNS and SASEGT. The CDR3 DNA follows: TGTGCCAGCAGGGAGGGGACTTTTAATGAAAAACTGTTTTTT. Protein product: CASREGTFNEKLFF.

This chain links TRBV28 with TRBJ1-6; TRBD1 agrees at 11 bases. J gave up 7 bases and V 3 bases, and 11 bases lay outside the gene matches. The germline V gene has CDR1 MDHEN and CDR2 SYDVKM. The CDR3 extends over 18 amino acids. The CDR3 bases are TGTGCCAGCAGTTTCGAACGGGGACAGGGGGGACTGAATTCACCCCTCCACTTT. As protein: CASSFERGQGGLNSPLHF.

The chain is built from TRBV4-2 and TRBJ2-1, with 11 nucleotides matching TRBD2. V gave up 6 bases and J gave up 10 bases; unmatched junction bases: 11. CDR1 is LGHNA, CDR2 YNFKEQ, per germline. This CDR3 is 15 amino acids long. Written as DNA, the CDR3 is TGTGCCAGCAGTACCTTAGCGGGAGGGCCAGGGGAGCAGTTCTTC. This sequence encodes CASSTLAGGPGEQFF.

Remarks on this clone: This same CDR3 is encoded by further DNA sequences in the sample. The CDR3 protein is CASSLAGYGYTF. The CDR3 DNA follows: TGCGCCAGCAGCTTGGCCGGGTATGGCTACACCTTC. The V and J genes are TRBV5-1 and TRBJ1-2; D call uncertain. Trimming took 0 bases from V and 5 from J, leaving 5 bases between them. The CDR3 consists of 12 residues. CDR1 and CDR2 from the germline V gene are SGHRS and YFSETQ.

The CDR3 protein is CASSQRSRAANTGELFF. The DNA for the CDR3 is TGTGCCAGCAGCCAAAGAAGCAGGGCCGCGAACACCGGGGAGCTGTTTTTT. The chain has TRBV14 and TRBJ2-2, with a tentative D call TRBD1 (5 bases). Germline V gene data show CDR1 as SGHDN and CDR2 as FVKESK. This CDR3 is built from 17 residues. The V and J ends lost 2 bases and 0 bases respectively, with 13 bases between them.

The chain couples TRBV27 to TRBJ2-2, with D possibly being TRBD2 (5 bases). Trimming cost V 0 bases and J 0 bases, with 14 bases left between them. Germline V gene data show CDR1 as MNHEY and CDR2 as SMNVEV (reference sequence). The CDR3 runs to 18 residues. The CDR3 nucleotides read TGTGCCAGCAGTTTATCTTCTGACTACCTCGCGAACACCGGGGAGCTGTTTTTT. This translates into CASSLSSDYLANTGELFF.

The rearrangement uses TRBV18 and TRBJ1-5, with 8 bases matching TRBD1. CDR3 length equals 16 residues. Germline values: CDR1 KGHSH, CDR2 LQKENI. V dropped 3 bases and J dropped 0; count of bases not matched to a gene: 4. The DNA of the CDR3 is TGTGCCAGCTCACCTTTGGGACAGGATAGCAATCAGCCCCAGCATTTT. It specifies CASSPLGQDSNQPQHF.

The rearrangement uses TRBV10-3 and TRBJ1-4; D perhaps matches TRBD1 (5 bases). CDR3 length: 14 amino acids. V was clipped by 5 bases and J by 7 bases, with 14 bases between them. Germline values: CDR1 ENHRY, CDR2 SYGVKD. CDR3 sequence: CAISPDGGGEKLFF. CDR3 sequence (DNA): TGTGCCATCAGTCCGGACGGGGGAGGTGAAAAACTGTTTTTT.

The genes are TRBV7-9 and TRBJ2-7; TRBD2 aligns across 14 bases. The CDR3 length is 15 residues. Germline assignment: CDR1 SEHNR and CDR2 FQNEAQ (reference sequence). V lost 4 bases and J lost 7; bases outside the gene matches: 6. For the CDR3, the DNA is TGTGCCAGCAGCTACCTGGGACTAGCGGGAGAAGAGCAGTACTTC. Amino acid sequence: CASSYLGLAGEEQYF.

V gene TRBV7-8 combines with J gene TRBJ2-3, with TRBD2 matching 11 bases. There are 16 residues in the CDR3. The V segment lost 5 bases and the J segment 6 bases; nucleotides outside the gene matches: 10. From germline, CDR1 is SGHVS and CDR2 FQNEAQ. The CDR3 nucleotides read TGTGCCAGCAGCAGACAGATAGCGGGAGGGGGGGATACGCAGTATTTT. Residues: CASSRQIAGGGDTQYF.

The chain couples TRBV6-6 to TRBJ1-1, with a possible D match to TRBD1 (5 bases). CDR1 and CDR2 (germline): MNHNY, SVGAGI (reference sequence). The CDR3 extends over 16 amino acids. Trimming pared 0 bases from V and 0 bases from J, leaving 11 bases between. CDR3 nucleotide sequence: TGTGCCAGCAGTTACTCCGGCACAGGAGTGAACACTGAAGCTTTCTTT. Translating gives CASSYSGTGVNTEAFF.

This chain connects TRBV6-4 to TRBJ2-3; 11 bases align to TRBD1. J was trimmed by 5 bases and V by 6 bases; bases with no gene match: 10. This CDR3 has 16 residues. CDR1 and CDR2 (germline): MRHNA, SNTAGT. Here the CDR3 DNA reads TGTGCCAGCAGCTCATCCGGGACAGGGGGTGGAGATACGCAGTATTTT. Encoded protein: CASSSSGTGGGDTQYF.

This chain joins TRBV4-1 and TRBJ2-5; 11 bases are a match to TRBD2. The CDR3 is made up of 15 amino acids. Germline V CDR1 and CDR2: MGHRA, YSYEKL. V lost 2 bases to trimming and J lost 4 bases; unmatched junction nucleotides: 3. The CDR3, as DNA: TGCGCCAGCAGCCAAATAGGACTAGCGGGAGAGACCCAGTACTTC. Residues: CASSQIGLAGETQYF.

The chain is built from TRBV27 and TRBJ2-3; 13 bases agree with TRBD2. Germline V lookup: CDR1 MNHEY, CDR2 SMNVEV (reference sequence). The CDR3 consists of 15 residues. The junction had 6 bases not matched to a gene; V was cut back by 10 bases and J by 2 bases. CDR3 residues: CATGTSGTYTDTQYF. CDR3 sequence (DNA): TGTGCCACAGGGACTAGCGGGACTTACACAGATACGCAGTATTTT.